This is a list of T cell receptor beta chains from one sample in a study of blood T cell repertoires in COVID-19. Sequencing used immunoSEQ multiplex PCR; TCRdb keeps in-frame clones, though not all of them. The table shows roughly 77,000 clones, with 75% to 85% occurring only once. Sequencing was performed on peripheral blood. The receptors were sampled from a woman between 65 and 79 years old with acute or convalescent COVID-19. Each CDR3 is given with its conserved first and last residue. A D gene is named only where the DNA matches it firmly. A row's size may be missing; if present it is once, few, many or a size class.

. | 13 | TRBJ1-2 | . | TRBV12-3/TRBV12-4 | TGTGCCAGCACCCCGACAGCTAACTATGGCTACACCTTC | CASTPTANYGYTF
few | 15 | TRBJ2-7 | TRBD1 | TRBV4-1 | TGCGCCAGCAGCCAAGACCCGACAGGGGCCTACGAGCAGTACTTC | CASSQDPTGAYEQYF
. | 11 | TRBJ2-5 | TRBD1 | TRBV19 | TGTGCCACCAGACAGGGTTTGACCCAGTACTTC | CATRQGLTQYF
once | 13 | TRBJ2-7 | . | TRBV2 | TGTGCCAGCAGCTTCGGGGTGGGCTACGAGCAGTACTTC | CASSFGVGYEQYF
once | 13 | TRBJ1-1 | TRBD1 | TRBV29-1 | TGCAGCGTAGAGGGACAGCTGAACACTGAAGCTTTCTTT | CSVEGQLNTEAFF
few | 17 | TRBJ2-2 | TRBD1 | TRBV15 | TGTGCCACCAGCAGAGATCTGGGGACAGGGGGAATCGGGGAGCTGTTTTTT | CATSRDLGTGGIGELFF
. | 15 | TRBJ1-6 | TRBD1 | TRBV4-2 | TGTGCCAGCAGCCAAGAACAGGGGCTAGATTCACCCCTCCACTTT | CASSQEQGLDSPLHF
. | 14 | TRBJ2-7 | . | TRBV4-1 | TGCGCCAGCAGCCAAGACAGGGCAGCCTACGAGCAGTACTTC | CASSQDRAAYEQYF
. | 13 | TRBJ1-1 | . | TRBV24-1 | TGTGCCACCAAAGAGACAAAGAACACTGAAGCTTTCTTT | CATKETKNTEAFF
. | 15 | TRBJ1-2 | TRBD1 | TRBV5-1 | TGCGCCAGCAGCTTGGCCACCTGGACAGGGGATGGCTACACCTTC | CASSLATWTGDGYTF
. | 16 | TRBJ2-6 | TRBD1 | TRBV5-4 | TGTGCCAGCAGTTTAACAGGGGGCTTTGGGGCCAACGTCCTGACTTTC | CASSLTGGFGANVLTF
. | 16 | TRBJ2-2 | TRBD2 | TRBV7-8 | TGTGCCAGCAGCTTACGGAGCGGGGGGAACACCGGGGAGCTGTTTTTT | CASSLRSGGNTGELFF
. | 13 | TRBJ1-1 | . | TRBV6-5 | TGTGCCAGCAGGCGGCGGGGGAACACTGAAGCTTTCTTT | CASRRRGNTEAFF
. | 15 | TRBJ2-5 | TRBD2 | TRBV27 | TGTGCCAGCAGTTTAGGGAGGGGCGAGGAAGAGACCCAGTACTTC | CASSLGRGEEETQYF
. | 13 | TRBJ2-1 | . | TRBV7-2 | TGTGCCAGCAGCTTACAGGGAGGAAATGAGCAGTTCTTC | CASSLQGGNEQFF
. | 19 | TRBJ1-1 | TRBD1 | TRBV19 | TGTGCCAGTAGTCGCAGGACCGGGACAGGAGACTTGATGAACACTGAAGCTTTCTTT | CASSRRTGTGDLMNTEAFF
. | 14 | TRBJ1-1 | . | TRBV29-1 | TGCAGCGTTGAAGTGGCCAGAATGAACACTGAAGCTTTCTTT | CSVEVARMNTEAFF
. | 13 | TRBJ1-2 | . | TRBV6-5 | TGTGCCAGCAGTTACGGGACACCCTATGGCTACACCTTC | CASSYGTPYGYTF
. | 16 | TRBJ1-1 | . | TRBV10-1 | TGCGCCAGCACTCAGGACAGTCTCCCTCCGAACACTGAAGCTTTCTTT | CASTQDSLPPNTEAFF
. | 14 | TRBJ1-3 | . | TRBV2 | TGTGCCAGCAGTGTTCGAGGTTCTGGAAACACCATATATTTT | CASSVRGSGNTIYF
. | 18 | TRBJ2-6 | . | TRBV7-9 | TGTGCCAGCAGCTCGGACCGCCGGGGTACGAGAGGGGCCAACGTCCTGACTTTC | CASSSDRRGTRGANVLTF
. | 16 | TRBJ2-5 | . | TRBV7-9 | TGTGCCAGCAGCGTCTACGAGGGGGTGTTGCGGGAGACCCAGTACTTC | CASSVYEGVLRETQYF
. | 16 | TRBJ2-7 | TRBD1 | TRBV5-1 | TGCGCCAGCAGCTTGGGGGGACAGGGGCCTGACTACGAGCAGTACTTC | CASSLGGQGPDYEQYF
. | 15 | TRBJ2-7 | TRBD1 | TRBV6-4 | TGTGCCAGCAGAGGGACAGGGGGCTTAAAAAACGAGCAGTACTTC | CASRGTGGLKNEQYF
once | 16 | TRBJ2-7 | . | TRBV7-8 | TGTGCCAGCAGCTCCCACGCTAGACAGGACTCCTACGAGCAGTACTTC | CASSSHARQDSYEQYF
. | 14 | TRBJ2-1 | TRBD1 | TRBV3-1/TRBV3-2 | TGTGCCAGCAGCCAAGAGACAGGGCTCCATGAGCAGTTCTTC | CASSQETGLHEQFF
. | 15 | TRBJ1-1 | TRBD1 | TRBV9 | TGTGCCAGCAGCGTAGGGGGACAGGGAGACACTGAAGCTTTCTTT | CASSVGGQGDTEAFF
. | 14 | TRBJ2-5 | . | TRBV5-1 | TGCGCCAGCAGCTTGGCGGCAGGGCAAGAGACCCAGTACTTC | CASSLAAGQETQYF
. | 16 | TRBJ1-6 | TRBD1 | TRBV7-9 | TGTGCCAGCAGCTGGGGCACAGGGGCCCATAATTCACCCCTCCACTTT | CASSWGTGAHNSPLHF
. | 14 | TRBJ1-2 | . | TRBV29-1 | TGCAGCGTTGAAGACTCTAGTCCCCTCTATGGCTACACCTTC | CSVEDSSPLYGYTF
. | 13 | TRBJ1-1 | TRBD1 | TRBV5-5 | TGTGCCAGCAGCTCTACAGGGGCGACTGAAGCTTTCTTT | CASSSTGATEAFF
. | 16 | TRBJ1-1 | . | TRBV4-3 | TGCGCCAGCAGCCAAGTACTAATGGCGTCGAACACTGAAGCTTTCTTT | CASSQVLMASNTEAFF
. | 14 | TRBJ2-5 | TRBD2 | TRBV19 | TGTGCCAGTAGTAGGAGCGGGGGGGCAGAGACCCAGTACTTC | CASSRSGGAETQYF
. | 16 | TRBJ1-3 | . | TRBV5-1 | TGCGCCAGCAGCCCCCGCCGGACAGAAGGTGGAAACACCATATATTTT | CASSPRRTEGGNTIYF
once | 14 | TRBJ1-1 | . | TRBV6-1 | TGTGCCAGCAGTGAAGCGCGACAGGAAGTGTTAGCTTTCTTT | CASSEARQEVLAFF